A selection of T cell receptor beta chains follows, all from one sample in a study of blood T cell repertoires in COVID-19. Assay used: immunoSEQ multiplex PCR; TCRdb lists only in-frame clones, some missing. The table includes 200,000 to 250,000 clones, 70% to 90% detected once. The specimen sequenced was peripheral blood. The receptors come from a woman between 45 and 60 years old with COVID-19, enrolled during active disease. Each CDR3 is given with its conserved first and last residue. D genes are given only for firm matches. The listing skips clone size in some rows; elsewhere it reads once, few, many or a size class.

d_call clone_size j_call v_call cdr3_aa cdr3_nt
- - TRBJ1-5 TRBV28 CASSEAGNQPQHF TGTGCCAGCAGTGAGGCGGGCAATCAGCCCCAGCATTTT
TRBD2 few TRBJ2-3 TRBV5-1 CASSLERGASDTQYF TGCGCCAGCAGCTTGGAGCGGGGGGCATCAGATACGCAGTATTTT
TRBD2 - TRBJ2-1 TRBV6-5 CASSHGGILRNEQFF TGTGCCAGCAGTCACGGGGGGATATTACGCAATGAGCAGTTCTTC
- - TRBJ1-1 TRBV2 CASKFSGEAFF TGTGCCAGCAAATTTTCGGGTGAAGCTTTCTTT
- - TRBJ2-3 TRBV5-8 CASSLGGRSTDTQYF TGTGCCAGCAGCTTGGGCGGCCGGAGCACAGATACGCAGTATTTT
TRBD1 - TRBJ1-1 TRBV5-1 CASSLGDRSGLNTEAFF TGCGCCAGCAGCTTGGGGGACAGATCGGGTTTGAACACTGAAGCTTTCTTT
TRBD2 - TRBJ2-1 TRBV6-5 CASSYSAGGRYNEQFF TGTGCCAGCAGTTACTCAGCGGGGGGGCGTTACAATGAGCAGTTCTTC
- - TRBJ1-1 TRBV11-2 CASSLWSPGQSIEAFF TGTGCCAGCAGCTTATGGTCCCCGGGACAATCGATTGAAGCTTTCTTT
- few TRBJ2-2 TRBV14 CASSQDRGAGELFF TGTGCCAGCAGCCAAGACAGGGGGGCCGGGGAGCTGTTTTTT
- - TRBJ1-5 TRBV7-2 CASSSRGGHQPQHF TGTGCCAGCAGCTCCCGGGGTGGGCATCAGCCCCAGCATTTT
- - TRBJ2-5 TRBV5-5 CASSLSGGASETQYF TGTGCCAGCAGCTTGTCTGGGGGGGCCTCGGAGACCCAGTACTTC